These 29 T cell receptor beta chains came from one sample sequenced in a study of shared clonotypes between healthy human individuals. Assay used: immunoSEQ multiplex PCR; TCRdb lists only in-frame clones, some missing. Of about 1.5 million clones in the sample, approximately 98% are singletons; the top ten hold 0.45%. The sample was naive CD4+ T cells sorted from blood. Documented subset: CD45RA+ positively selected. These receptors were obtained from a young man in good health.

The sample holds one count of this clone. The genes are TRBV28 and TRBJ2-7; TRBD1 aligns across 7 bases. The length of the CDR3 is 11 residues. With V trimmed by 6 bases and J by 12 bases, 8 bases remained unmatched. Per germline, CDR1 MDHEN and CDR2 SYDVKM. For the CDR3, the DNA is TGTGCCAGCAGGCAGGACAGGCTCTCGTACTTC. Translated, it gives CASRQDRLSYF.

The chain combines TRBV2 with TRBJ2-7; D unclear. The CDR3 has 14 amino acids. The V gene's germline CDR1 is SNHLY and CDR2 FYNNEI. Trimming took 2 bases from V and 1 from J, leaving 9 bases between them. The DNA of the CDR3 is TGTGCCAGCAGTGAAACCTACAAGTCCTACGAGCAGTACTTC. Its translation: CASSETYKSYEQYF.

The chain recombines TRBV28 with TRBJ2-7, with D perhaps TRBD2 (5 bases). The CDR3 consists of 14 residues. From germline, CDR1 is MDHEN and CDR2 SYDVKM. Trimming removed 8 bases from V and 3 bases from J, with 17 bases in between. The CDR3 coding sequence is TGTGCCAGCCTAGCAACCTACCGGAGCTACGAGCAGTACTTC. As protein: CASLATYRSYEQYF.

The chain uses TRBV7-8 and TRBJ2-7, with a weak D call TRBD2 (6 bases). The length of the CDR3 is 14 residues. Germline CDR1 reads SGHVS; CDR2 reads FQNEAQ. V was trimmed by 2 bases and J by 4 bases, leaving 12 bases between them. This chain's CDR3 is CASSLHRTTYEQYF. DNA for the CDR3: TGTGCCAGCAGCTTACATCGGACTACATACGAGCAGTACTTC.

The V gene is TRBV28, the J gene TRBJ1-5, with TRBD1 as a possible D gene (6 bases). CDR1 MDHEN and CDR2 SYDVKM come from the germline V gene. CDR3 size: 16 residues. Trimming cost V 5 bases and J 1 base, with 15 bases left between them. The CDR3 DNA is TGTGCCAGCAGTCTATTACAGGGACCGAGCAATCAGCCCCAGCATTTT. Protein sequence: CASSLLQGPSNQPQHF.

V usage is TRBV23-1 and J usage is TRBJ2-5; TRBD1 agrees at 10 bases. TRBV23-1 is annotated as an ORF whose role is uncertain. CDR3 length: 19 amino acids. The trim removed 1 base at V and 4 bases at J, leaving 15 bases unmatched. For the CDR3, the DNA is TGCGCCAGCAGTCAATGGGGGGGACAGGGGCGTCCCGACGGAGAGACCCAGTACTTC. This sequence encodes CASSQWGGQGRPDGETQYF.

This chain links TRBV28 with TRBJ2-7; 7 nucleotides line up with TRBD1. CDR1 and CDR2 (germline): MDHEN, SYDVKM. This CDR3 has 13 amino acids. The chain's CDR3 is CASAGQATYEQYF. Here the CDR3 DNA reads TGTGCTAGCGCAGGACAGGCTACCTACGAGCAGTACTTC.

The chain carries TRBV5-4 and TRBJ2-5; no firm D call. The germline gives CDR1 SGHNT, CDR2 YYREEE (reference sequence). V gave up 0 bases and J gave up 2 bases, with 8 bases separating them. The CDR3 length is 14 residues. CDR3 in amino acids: CASSLDIGQETQYF. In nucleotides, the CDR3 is TGTGCCAGCAGCTTGGATATTGGTCAAGAGACCCAGTACTTC.

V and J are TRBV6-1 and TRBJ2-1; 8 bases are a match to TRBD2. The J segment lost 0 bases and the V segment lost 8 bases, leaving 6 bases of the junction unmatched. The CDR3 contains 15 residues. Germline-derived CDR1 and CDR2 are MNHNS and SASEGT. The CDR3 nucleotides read TGTGCCAGCGGCCGGGGGGGCAGCTCCTACAATGAGCAGTTCTTC. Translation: CASGRGGSSYNEQFF.

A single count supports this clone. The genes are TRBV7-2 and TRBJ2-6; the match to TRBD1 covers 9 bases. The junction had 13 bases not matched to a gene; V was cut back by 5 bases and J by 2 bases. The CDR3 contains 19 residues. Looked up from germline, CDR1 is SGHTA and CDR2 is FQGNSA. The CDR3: CASSPRVQGAIAGANVLTF. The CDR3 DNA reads TGTGCCAGCAGCCCCCGAGTACAGGGGGCTATCGCTGGGGCCAACGTCCTGACTTTC.

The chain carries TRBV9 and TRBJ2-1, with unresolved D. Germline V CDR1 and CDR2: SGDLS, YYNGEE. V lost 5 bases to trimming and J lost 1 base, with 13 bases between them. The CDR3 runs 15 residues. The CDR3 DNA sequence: TGTGCCAGCAGTGATACGGACGGTTCCTACAATGAGCAGTTCTTC. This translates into CASSDTDGSYNEQFF.

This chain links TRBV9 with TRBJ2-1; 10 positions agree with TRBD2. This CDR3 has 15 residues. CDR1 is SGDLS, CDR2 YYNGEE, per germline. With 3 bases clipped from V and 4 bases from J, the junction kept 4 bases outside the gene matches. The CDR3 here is CASSAGLALYNEQFF. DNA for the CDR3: TGTGCCAGCAGCGCGGGACTAGCGCTTTACAATGAGCAGTTCTTC. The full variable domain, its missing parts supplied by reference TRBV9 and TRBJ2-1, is DSGVTQTPKHLITATGQRVTLRCSPRSGDLSVYWYQQSLDQGLQFLIQYYNGEERAKGNILERFSAQQFPDLHSELNLSSLELGDSALYFCASSAGLALYNEQFFGPGTRLTVL.

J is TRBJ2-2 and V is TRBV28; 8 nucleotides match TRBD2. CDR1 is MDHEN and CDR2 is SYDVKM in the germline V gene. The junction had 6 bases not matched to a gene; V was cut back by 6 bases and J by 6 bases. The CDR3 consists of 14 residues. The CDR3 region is CASRERETAGELFF. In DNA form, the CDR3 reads TGTGCCAGCAGGGAGCGGGAGACGGCCGGGGAGCTGTTTTTT.

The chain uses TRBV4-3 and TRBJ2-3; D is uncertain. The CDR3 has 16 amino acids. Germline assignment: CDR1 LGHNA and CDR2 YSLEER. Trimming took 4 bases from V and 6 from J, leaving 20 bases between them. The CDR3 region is CASSPTYSGLQDTQYF. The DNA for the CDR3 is TGCGCCAGCAGCCCTACCTACAGTGGCCTTCAGGATACGCAGTATTTT.

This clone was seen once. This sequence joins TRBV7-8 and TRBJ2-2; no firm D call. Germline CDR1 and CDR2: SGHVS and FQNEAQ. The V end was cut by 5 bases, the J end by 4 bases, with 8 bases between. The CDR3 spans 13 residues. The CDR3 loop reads CASSMGRTGELFF. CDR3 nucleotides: TGTGCCAGCAGCATGGGCCGCACCGGGGAGCTGTTTTTT. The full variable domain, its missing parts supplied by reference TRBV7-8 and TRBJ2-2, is GAGVSQSPRYKVAKRGQDVALRCDPISGHVSLFWYQQALGQGPEFLTYFQNEAQLDKSGLPSDRFFAERPEGSVSTLKIQRTQQEDSAVYLCASSMGRTGELFFGEGSRLTVL.

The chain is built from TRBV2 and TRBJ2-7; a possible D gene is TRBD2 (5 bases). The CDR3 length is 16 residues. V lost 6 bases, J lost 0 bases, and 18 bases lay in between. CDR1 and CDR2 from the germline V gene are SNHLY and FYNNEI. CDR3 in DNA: TGTGCCAGCAGGTCGGTGGTAGCGCCGAGCTCCTACGAGCAGTACTTC. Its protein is CASRSVVAPSSYEQYF.

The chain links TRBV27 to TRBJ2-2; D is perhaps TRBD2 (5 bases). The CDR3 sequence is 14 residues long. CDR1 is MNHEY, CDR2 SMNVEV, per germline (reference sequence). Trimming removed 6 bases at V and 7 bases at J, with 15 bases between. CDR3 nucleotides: TGTGCCAGCAGGCGTAAGGGAGATCGCGGGGAGCTGTTTTTT. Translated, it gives CASRRKGDRGELFF.

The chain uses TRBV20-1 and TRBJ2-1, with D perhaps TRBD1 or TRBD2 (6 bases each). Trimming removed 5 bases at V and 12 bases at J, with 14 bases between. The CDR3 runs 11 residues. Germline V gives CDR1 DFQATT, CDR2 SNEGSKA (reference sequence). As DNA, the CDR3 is TGCAGTGCTCCCGGGGGCATAGTGCAGTTCTTC. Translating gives CSAPGGIVQFF.

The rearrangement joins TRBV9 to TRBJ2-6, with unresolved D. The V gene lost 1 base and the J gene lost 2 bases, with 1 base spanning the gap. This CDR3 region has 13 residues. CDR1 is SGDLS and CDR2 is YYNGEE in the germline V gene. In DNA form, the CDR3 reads TGTGCCAGCAGCGTACCTGGGGCCAACGTCCTGACTTTC. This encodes CASSVPGANVLTF.

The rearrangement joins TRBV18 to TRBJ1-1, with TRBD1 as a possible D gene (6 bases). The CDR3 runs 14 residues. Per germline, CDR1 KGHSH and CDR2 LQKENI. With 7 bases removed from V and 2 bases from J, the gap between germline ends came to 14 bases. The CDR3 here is CASLPGQSNTEAFF. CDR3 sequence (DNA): TGTGCCAGCTTACCTGGACAGAGTAACACTGAAGCTTTCTTT. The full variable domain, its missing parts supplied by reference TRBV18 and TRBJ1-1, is NAGVMQNPRHLVRRRGQEARLRCSPMKGHSHVYWYRQLPEEGLKFMVYLQKENIIDESGMPKERFSAEFPKEGPSILRIQQVVRGDSAAYFCASLPGQSNTEAFFGQGTRLTVV.

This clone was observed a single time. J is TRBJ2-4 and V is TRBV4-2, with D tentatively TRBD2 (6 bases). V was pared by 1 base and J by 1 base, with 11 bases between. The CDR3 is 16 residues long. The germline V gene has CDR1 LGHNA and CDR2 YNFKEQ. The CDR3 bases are TGTGCCAGCAGCCAAGTTGGGGGGAGGGCCAAAAACATTCAGTACTTC. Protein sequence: CASSQVGGRAKNIQYF.

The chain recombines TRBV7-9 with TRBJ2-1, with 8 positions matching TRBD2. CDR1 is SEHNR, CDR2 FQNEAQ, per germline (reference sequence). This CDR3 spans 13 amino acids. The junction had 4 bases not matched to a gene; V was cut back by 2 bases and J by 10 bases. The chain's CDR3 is CASSLLLADEQFF. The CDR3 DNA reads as TGTGCCAGCAGCTTACTACTAGCGGACGAGCAGTTCTTC.

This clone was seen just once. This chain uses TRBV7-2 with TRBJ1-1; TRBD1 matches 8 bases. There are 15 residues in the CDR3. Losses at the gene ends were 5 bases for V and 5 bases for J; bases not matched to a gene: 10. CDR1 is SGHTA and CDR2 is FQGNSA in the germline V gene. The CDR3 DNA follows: TGTGCCAGCAGCACAGGACAGGGATTTCCTACTGAAGCTTTCTTT. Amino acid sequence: CASSTGQGFPTEAFF.

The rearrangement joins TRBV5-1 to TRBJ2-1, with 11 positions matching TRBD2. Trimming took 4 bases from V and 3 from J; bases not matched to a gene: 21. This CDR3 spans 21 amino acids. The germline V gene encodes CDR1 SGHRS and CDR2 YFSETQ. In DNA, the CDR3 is TGCGCCAGCAGCGAAATGGGGCCGATAGCGGGAGGGCCCGGGAACTACAATGAGCAGTTCTTC. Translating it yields CASSEMGPIAGGPGNYNEQFF.

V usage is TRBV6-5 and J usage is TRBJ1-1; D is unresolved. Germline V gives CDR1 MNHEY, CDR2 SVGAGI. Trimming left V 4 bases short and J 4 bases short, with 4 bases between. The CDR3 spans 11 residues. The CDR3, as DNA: TGTGCCAGCAGTTCCCTCACTGAAGCTTTCTTT. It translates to CASSSLTEAFF.

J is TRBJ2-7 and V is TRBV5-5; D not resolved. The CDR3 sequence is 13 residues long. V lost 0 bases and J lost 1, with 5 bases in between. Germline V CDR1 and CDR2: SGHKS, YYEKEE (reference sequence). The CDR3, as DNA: TGTGCCAGCAGCTTGGTGAGATCCTACGAGCAGTACTTC. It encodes CASSLVRSYEQYF.

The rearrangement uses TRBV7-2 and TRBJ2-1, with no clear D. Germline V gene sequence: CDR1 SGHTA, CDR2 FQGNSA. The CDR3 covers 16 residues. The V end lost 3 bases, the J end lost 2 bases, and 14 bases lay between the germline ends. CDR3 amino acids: CASSLGVGIAYNEQFF. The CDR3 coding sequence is TGTGCCAGCAGCTTGGGTGTGGGAATAGCCTACAATGAGCAGTTCTTC.

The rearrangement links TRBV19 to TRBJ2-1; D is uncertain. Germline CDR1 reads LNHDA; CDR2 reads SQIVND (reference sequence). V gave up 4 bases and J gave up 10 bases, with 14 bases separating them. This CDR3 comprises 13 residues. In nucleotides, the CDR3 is TGTGCCAGTAGTAACTCCCGGACGTCAGAGCAGTTCTTC. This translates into CASSNSRTSEQFF.

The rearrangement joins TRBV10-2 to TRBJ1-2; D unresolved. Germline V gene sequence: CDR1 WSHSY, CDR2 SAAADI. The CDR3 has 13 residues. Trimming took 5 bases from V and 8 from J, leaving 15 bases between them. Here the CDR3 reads CASSQSTDGGYTF. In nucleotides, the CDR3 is TGCGCCAGCAGTCAAAGTACAGACGGAGGCTACACCTTC.